These T cell receptor beta chains were read from a single sample in a study of Graves' ophthalmopathy and Graves' hyperthyroidism. Via MiXCR, TCRdb re-called the multiplex PCR reads, giving one row per CDR3 protein. The sample holds a few hundred thousand distinct CDR3 sequences, 15% to 20% seen once. The sample was peripheral blood. These receptors came from a woman under 30 with Graves' ophthalmopathy. Each CDR3 is given with its conserved first and last residue. The D gene is left open where the match is weak. Where a row states a size, it is once, few, many or the class of an expanded clone; other rows omit it.

clone_size,v_call,j_call,d_call,cdr3_aa,cdr3_nt
few,TRBV6-2/TRBV6-3,TRBJ1-1,NA,CASSTGVGNTEAFF,TGTGCCAGCAGTACGGGGGTGGGGAACACTGAAGCTTTCTTT
NA,TRBV30,TRBJ1-5,NA,CAWRGEASNQPQHF,TGTGCCTGGAGGGGGGAGGCGAGCAATCAGCCCCAGCATTTT
many,TRBV6-2/TRBV6-3,TRBJ1-2,TRBD1,CASSRSRDRLNYGYTF,TGTGCCAGCAGTCGCTCACGGGACAGACTAAACTATGGCTACACCTTC
many,TRBV6-2/TRBV6-3,TRBJ1-1,TRBD1,CASRSGQGARYTEAFF,TGTGCCAGCAGATCCGGACAGGGGGCTAGGTACACTGAAGCTTTCTTT
many,TRBV28,TRBJ2-7,TRBD2,CASSGGVGSPSYEQYF,TGTGCCAGCAGTGGGGGGGTGGGTAGCCCCTCCTACGAGCAGTACTTC
many,TRBV10-1,TRBJ1-6,NA,CASSGDRTGAAPLHF,TGCGCCAGCAGTGGGGACCGGACCGGCGCAGCACCCCTCCACTTT
many,TRBV6-2/TRBV6-3,TRBJ2-7,NA,CASSYSGNSYEQYF,TGTGCCAGCAGTTACTCGGGGAATTCCTACGAGCAGTACTTC
many,TRBV3-1,TRBJ1-1,NA,CASSPDYSGTEAFF,TGTGCCAGCAGCCCCGACTACTCGGGCACTGAAGCTTTCTTT
many,TRBV3-1,TRBJ1-6,NA,CASSQVTPGSSYNSPLHF,TGTGCCAGCAGCCAAGTAACCCCGGGTAGCTCCTATAATTCACCCCTCCACTTT
many,TRBV24-1,TRBJ1-1,NA,CAASDSTPMNTEAFF,TGTGCCGCCAGTGATAGCACCCCGATGAACACTGAAGCTTTCTTT
many,TRBV28,TRBJ1-5,NA,CAGSSGAGGNQPQHF,TGTGCCGGGTCTTCCGGGGCAGGGGGCAATCAGCCCCAGCATTTT
NA,TRBV11-2,TRBJ2-4,NA,CASSPREGKNIQYF,TGTGCCAGCAGCCCCAGGGAAGGGAAAAACATTCAGTACTTC
many,TRBV12-3/TRBV12-4,TRBJ1-2,NA,CASSPSPPGPSYGYTF,TGTGCCAGCAGTCCCTCTCCCCCAGGGCCTTCGTATGGCTACACCTTC
many,TRBV24-1,TRBJ2-2,NA,CATRLGTANTGELFF,TGTGCCACCAGACTTGGGACTGCGAACACCGGGGAGCTGTTTTTT
NA,TRBV11-2,TRBJ2-5,TRBD2,CASSIGTSLEETQYF,TGTGCCAGCAGCATAGGGACTAGCCTAGAAGAGACCCAGTACTTC
few,TRBV6-1,TRBJ2-7,TRBD1,CASGQDRVSHEQYF,TGTGCCAGCGGTCAAGACAGGGTCTCCCACGAGCAGTACTTC